These 25 T cell receptor beta chains came from one sample sequenced in a study of T cell changes during pregnancy in multiple sclerosis. The table came from immunoSEQ multiplex PCR; TCRdb's copy has only in-frame clones and leaves some out. The sample has 12,000 or so clones; more than 75% are singletons. The specimen was CD8+ T cells from peripheral blood mononuclear cells, collected after pregnancy. The receptor source for this set is a female donor in good health, enrolled as a control in a pregnancy study.

This clone appeared a single time. The chain combines TRBV5-6 with TRBJ1-2; 7 nucleotides align to TRBD1. With 4 bases clipped from V and 4 bases from J, the junction kept 1 base outside the gene matches. Germline V CDR1 and CDR2: SGHDT, YYEEEE. This CDR3 is built from 12 residues. CDR3: CASSAGGYGYTF. The CDR3 bases are TGTGCCAGCAGCGCAGGGGGCTATGGCTACACCTTC. Drawing the rest from reference TRBV5-6 and TRBJ1-2, the complete variable domain is DAGVTQSPTHLIKTRGQQVTLRCSPKSGHDTVSWYQQALGQGPQFIFQYYEEEERQRGNFPDRFSGHQFPNYSSELNVNALLLGDSALYLCASSAGGYGYTFGSGTRLTVV.

The V gene is TRBV29-1, the J gene TRBJ2-7; TRBD2 matches 11 bases. There are 13 residues in the CDR3. V shed 6 bases, J shed 3 bases, and the junction held 4 bases outside the gene matches. Germline V gives CDR1 SQVTM, CDR2 ANQGSEA. CDR3 sequence: CSVIGLAGYEQYF. Written as DNA, the CDR3 is TGCAGCGTGATCGGACTAGCGGGCTACGAGCAGTACTTC.

The V and J genes are TRBV2 and TRBJ2-7; 14 bases line up with TRBD2. Trimming removed 9 bases from V and 2 bases from J; junction bases left unmatched: 9. The CDR3 totals 16 residues. Germline V gives CDR1 SNHLY, CDR2 FYNNEI. The CDR3 region is CARKGTSGGSAYEQYF. The CDR3 nucleotides are TGTGCCAGAAAAGGGACTAGCGGGGGTTCGGCCTACGAGCAGTACTTC.

This chain uses TRBV7-9 with TRBJ2-7, with D perhaps TRBD2 (6 bases). Germline values: CDR1 SEHNR, CDR2 FQNEAQ (reference sequence). The V end lost 0 bases, the J end lost 2 bases, and 14 bases lay between the germline ends. This CDR3 region has 16 residues. The CDR3 bases are TGTGCCAGCAGCTTAGCGCTCGGGGGTTTGGCCTACGAGCAGTACTTC. Translation: CASSLALGGLAYEQYF.

The chain employs TRBV7-3 and TRBJ2-3; no definite D call. The CDR3 runs 14 residues. V shed 5 bases and J shed 4 bases, with 13 bases lying between them. The germline gives CDR1 SGHTA, CDR2 FQGTGA. The CDR3 region is CASSPHFSPDTQYF. For the CDR3, the DNA is TGTGCCAGCAGCCCTCACTTTTCTCCAGATACGCAGTATTTT.

In this sample, this clone turned up a few times. Different DNA sequences within this sample yield the same CDR3. This rearrangement joins TRBV2 to TRBJ2-1, with TRBD2 as a possible D gene (5 bases). V was pared by 0 bases and J by 7 bases, with 7 bases between. CDR1 and CDR2 (germline): SNHLY, FYNNEI. CDR3 length: 13 residues. The CDR3 DNA follows: TGTGCCAGCAGTGAAGCCGAGGGAAATGAGCAGTTCTTC. This translates into CASSEAEGNEQFF.

CDR3 in DNA: TGTGCCACCAGCAGAGATCGGGGTCCCTTGGCTGAGCAGTTCTTC. Protein: CATSRDRGPLAEQFF. The chain carries TRBV15 and TRBJ2-1; a possible D gene is TRBD2 (5 bases). The CDR3 runs to 15 residues. Trimming left V 0 bases short and J 9 bases short, with 15 bases between. Germline V gives CDR1 LNHNV, CDR2 YYDKDF (reference sequence).

The V gene is TRBV29-1, the J gene TRBJ2-7; 7 bases match TRBD1. CDR1 is SQVTM and CDR2 is ANQGSEA in the germline V gene. The CDR3 is 12 residues long. Germline trimming cut 7 bases from V and 2 bases from J; bases unmatched to any gene: 5. The CDR3 DNA reads as TGCAGCGCACGGGACAGTGCCTACGAGCAGTACTTC. Protein: CSARDSAYEQYF.

J is TRBJ2-7 and V is TRBV4-3; TRBD2 aligns across 8 bases. CDR1 is LGHNA, CDR2 YSLEER, per germline. V lost 0 bases to trimming and J lost 2 bases; unmatched junction nucleotides: 3. This CDR3 region has 15 residues. CDR3 loop: CASSQESGGPYEQYF. CDR3 bases: TGCGCCAGCAGCCAAGAGTCGGGAGGGCCCTACGAGCAGTACTTC.

V gene TRBV5-5 combines with J gene TRBJ1-1; weak D call: TRBD1 (6 bases). Germline CDR1 and CDR2: SGHKS and YYEKEE (reference sequence). This CDR3 is 15 amino acids long. Trimming took 4 bases from V and 0 from J, leaving 13 bases between them. The CDR3 nucleotides are TGTGCCAGCAGCCAGGGGCCGGCTCTGAACACTGAAGCTTTCTTT. This encodes CASSQGPALNTEAFF.

This chain uses TRBV4-1 with TRBJ1-5; tentatively, D is TRBD1 (5 bases). The CDR3 consists of 14 residues. Germline CDR1 and CDR2: MGHRA and YSYEKL. V was clipped by 3 bases and J by 0 bases, with 6 bases between them. The DNA of the CDR3 is TGCGCCAGCAGCCACACAGGTAGCAATCAGCCCCAGCATTTT. Translation gives CASSHTGSNQPQHF.

The chain employs TRBV27 and TRBJ2-7; TRBD2 is a possible D gene (6 bases). The CDR3 covers 13 residues. CDR1 and CDR2 (germline): MNHEY, SMNVEV (reference sequence). V was pared by 4 bases and J by 4 bases, with 11 bases between. The CDR3 DNA is TGTGCCAGCAGTTATACTAGCAGGTACGAGCAGTACTTC. Its translation is CASSYTSRYEQYF.

The V gene is TRBV11-1, the J gene TRBJ2-5; no clear D gene. Germline V gives CDR1 SGHAT, CDR2 FQDESV (reference sequence). There are 13 residues in the CDR3. V was cut by 1 base and J by 1 base, with 4 bases left in between. CDR3 residues: CASSLGVQETQYF. CDR3 coding DNA: TGTGCCAGCAGCTTAGGAGTCCAAGAGACCCAGTACTTC.

The chain joins TRBV6-5 to TRBJ2-2; weak D call: TRBD2 (6 bases). Trimming took off 2 bases at V and 5 bases at J, with 9 bases between the two ends. CDR3 length equals 14 residues. The germline gives CDR1 MNHEY, CDR2 SVGAGI. As DNA, the CDR3 is TGTGCCAGCAGTTACAATCTAGCGACCGGGGAGCTGTTTTTT. This translates into CASSYNLATGELFF.

This chain joins TRBV6-5 and TRBJ1-3, with D hard to call. The V end lost 0 bases, the J end lost 0 bases, and 6 bases lay between the germline ends. The CDR3 covers 15 residues. Germline values: CDR1 MNHEY, CDR2 SVGAGI. CDR3 loop: CASSYSGSSGNTIYF. As DNA, the CDR3 is TGTGCCAGCAGTTACTCGGGCAGCTCTGGAAACACCATATATTTT.

As for this clone: The same CDR3 can be traced to other DNA sequences in this sample. V is TRBV4-1 and J is TRBJ1-4; 8 positions agree with TRBD1. The CDR3 is 16 amino acids. After removal of 1 base from V and 7 bases from J, the junction contained 8 bases not matched to a gene. Germline V gene sequence: CDR1 MGHRA, CDR2 YSYEKL. CDR3 loop: CASSQAAGTGSEKLFF. CDR3 DNA sequence: TGCGCCAGCAGCCAAGCCGCTGGGACAGGATCTGAAAAACTGTTTTTT.

This sequence joins TRBV7-9 and TRBJ2-7, with D hard to call. Germline CDR1 and CDR2: SEHNR and FQNEAQ (reference sequence). This CDR3 spans 13 amino acids. Trimming left V 7 bases short and J 0 bases short, with 10 bases between. The CDR3: CASTVALSYEQYF. The CDR3 coding sequence is TGTGCCAGCACGGTCGCACTCTCCTACGAGCAGTACTTC.

V gene TRBV11-3 combines with J gene TRBJ2-1; 15 bases are a match to TRBD2. CDR1 is SGHNT, CDR2 YENEEA, per germline. The trim removed 5 bases at V and 7 bases at J, leaving 3 bases unmatched. This CDR3 comprises 15 residues. The CDR3 loop reads CASSRGLAGGNEQFF. The CDR3 region has the DNA TGTGCCAGCAGCCGAGGACTAGCGGGAGGGAATGAGCAGTTCTTC.

The chain employs TRBV27 and TRBJ2-1; tentatively, D is TRBD1 (6 bases). The germline V gene encodes CDR1 MNHEY and CDR2 SMNVEV (reference sequence). The CDR3 runs to 13 residues. With 2 bases removed from V and 6 bases from J, the gap between germline ends came to 8 bases. The CDR3 here is CASSLARGNEQFF. Here the CDR3 DNA reads TGTGCCAGCAGTTTAGCCAGGGGCAATGAGCAGTTCTTC.

The J gene is TRBJ1-1, the V gene TRBV2; no definite D call. Germline V gene lookup returns CDR1 SNHLY and CDR2 FYNNEI. The CDR3 runs to 15 residues. Trimming cost V 6 bases and J 5 bases, with 19 bases left between them. The CDR3 nucleotides are TGTGCCAGCAGGACTATGAGCACGCGGGGAACTGAAGCTTTCTTT. It specifies CASRTMSTRGTEAFF.

The chain links TRBV13 to TRBJ2-1; 8 positions agree with TRBD2. Trimming took 3 bases from V and 0 from J; bases not matched to a gene: 13. This CDR3 is built from 19 residues. CDR1 is PRHDT and CDR2 is FYEKMQ in the germline V gene (reference sequence). The CDR3 bases are TGTGCCAGCAGCTTTTTTTCACTAGCGGCAAGGAGCTCCTACAATGAGCAGTTCTTC. Amino acid sequence: CASSFFSLAARSSYNEQFF. The full variable domain, with the rest looked up from reference TRBV13 and TRBJ2-1, is AAGVIQSPRHLIKEKRETATLKCYPIPRHDTVYWYQQGPGQDPQFLISFYEKMQSDKGSIPDRFSAQQFSDYHSELNMSSLELGDSALYFCASSFFSLAARSSYNEQFFGPGTRLTVL.

This rearrangement joins TRBV19 to TRBJ1-5; no definite D call. V shed 7 bases and J shed 3 bases, with 10 bases lying between them. The CDR3 has 13 amino acids. From germline, CDR1 is LNHDA and CDR2 SQIVND (reference sequence). The CDR3 loop is CASNQRLNQPQHF. Written as DNA, the CDR3 is TGTGCCAGTAATCAGAGACTCAATCAGCCCCAGCATTTT. Variable domain in full (rest from reference TRBV19 and TRBJ1-5): DGGITQSPKYLFRKEGQNVTLSCEQNLNHDAMYWYRQDPGQGLRLIYYSQIVNDFQKGDIAEGYSVSREKKESFPLTVTSAQKNPTAFYLCASNQRLNQPQHFGDGTRLSIL.

The rearrangement joins TRBV13 to TRBJ2-3; D is ambiguous. V shed 4 bases and J shed 1 base, with 12 bases lying between them. Germline values: CDR1 PRHDT, CDR2 FYEKMQ (reference sequence). The CDR3 contains 15 residues. Here the CDR3 DNA reads TGTGCCAGCAGCTCGGTCCCGGTGGGCACAGATACGCAGTATTTT. It is translated as CASSSVPVGTDTQYF.

The chain is built from TRBV7-9 and TRBJ1-1; tentatively, D is TRBD1 (6 bases). This CDR3 contains 15 residues. V lost 9 bases, J lost 0 bases, and 17 bases lay in between. Looked up from germline, CDR1 is SEHNR and CDR2 is FQNEAQ (reference sequence). CDR3 sequence reads: CARSPFAGVNTEAFF. CDR3 nucleotides: TGTGCCAGATCACCCTTCGCAGGGGTGAACACTGAAGCTTTCTTT.

This chain connects TRBV7-2 to TRBJ2-7; no clear D gene. This CDR3 region has 14 residues. CDR1 and CDR2 (germline): SGHTA, FQGNSA. The V and J ends lost 2 bases and 5 bases respectively, with 13 bases between them. CDR3 sequence reads: CASSLKRMLDEQYF. The CDR3 region has the DNA TGTGCCAGCAGCTTAAAGAGGATGTTGGACGAGCAGTACTTC. The variable domain in full, completed from reference TRBV7-2 and TRBJ2-7, reads GAGVSQSPSNKVTEKGKDVELRCDPISGHTALYWYRQSLGQGLEFLIYFQGNSAPDKSGLPSDRFSAERTGGSVSTLTIQRTQQEDSAVYLCASSLKRMLDEQYFGPGTRLTVT.